The rows below give T cell receptor beta chains drawn from one sample of a study of T cell responses to AZD1222 COVID-19 vaccine. Profiled with immunoSEQ multiplex PCR; TCRdb holds only in-frame clones, not every one. Counted here are roughly 85,000 clones, 80% to 90% occurring once; the ten biggest clones make up roughly 7.7%. Here the sequenced sample was peripheral blood, taken on day 0 of AZD1222 vaccination. These TCRs come from an adult in good health. Each CDR3 is given with its conserved first and last residue.

J gene | V gene | CDR3 protein
TRBJ1-5 | TRBV19 | CASSTLGTAYSNQPQHF
TRBJ2-1 | TRBV5-1 | CASSLRPPAGNEQFF
TRBJ1-1 | TRBV19 | CASSSRQGLNTEAFF
TRBJ1-2 | TRBV28 | CASRPLGDTYGYTF
TRBJ1-1 | TRBV6-4 | CASSATGNTEAFF
TRBJ2-3 | TRBV6-5 | CASTSSGTDTQYF
TRBJ1-1 | TRBV30 | CAWSSRVGTEAFF
TRBJ1-5 | TRBV28 | CASSPPGISNQPQHF
TRBJ2-7 | TRBV4-1 | CASSHSGTLTYEQYF
TRBJ2-5 | TRBV28 | CASRDRAQETQYF
TRBJ2-3 | TRBV27 | CASSSLAVDTQYF
TRBJ2-7 | TRBV19 | CASSMGQPHSYYEQYF
TRBJ1-2 | TRBV6-5 | CAATGVYGYTF
TRBJ1-6 | TRBV7-2 | CASSRTGVGSPLHF
TRBJ1-1 | TRBV5-6 | CASSADRDTEAFF
TRBJ1-2 | TRBV5-4 | CASSLVGTDNYGYTF
TRBJ1-1 | TRBV6-5 | CASSPGAQVNTEAFF
TRBJ1-5 | TRBV4-1 | CASSQDKTPWGAQHF
TRBJ2-7 | TRBV29-1 | CSVGTTTYEQYF
TRBJ1-2 | TRBV7-2 | CASSLEALAYGYTF
TRBJ1-5 | TRBV27 | CASSSGQVNQPQHF
TRBJ2-1 | TRBV5-4 | CASSLRQSYNEQFF
TRBJ1-5 | TRBV27 | CASSPSNSNQPQHF
TRBJ1-5 | TRBV19 | CASSIIWGQGQPQHF
TRBJ1-1 | TRBV7-3 | CASSFQMNTEAFF
TRBJ2-5 | TRBV3-1/TRBV3-2 | CASSPRGLAGGGETQYF
TRBJ2-7 | TRBV5-6 | CASSLASYEQYF
TRBJ1-5 | TRBV18 | CASSRGQVEHQPQHF
TRBJ2-5 | TRBV19 | CASSRLGETQYF
TRBJ2-7 | TRBV11-2 | CASSRGLGEQYF
TRBJ1-5 | TRBV6-6 | CASRSQGSNQPQHF
TRBJ1-1 | TRBV27 | CASSYSQNTEAFF
TRBJ1-5 | TRBV30 | CAWTRTGGVQPQHF
TRBJ1-2 | TRBV12-5 | CASGLVPDREHYGYTF
TRBJ2-1 | TRBV19 | CASSIAASLPYNEQFF
TRBJ2-4 | TRBV15 | CATSRDSAGAQVAKNIQYF
TRBJ2-7 | TRBV6-5 | CASSSPGQGHYEQYF
TRBJ2-7 | TRBV5-1 | CASSSDRGLYEQYF
TRBJ2-6 | TRBV2 | CASRRVDSGANVLTF
TRBJ1-4 | TRBV3-1/TRBV3-2 | CASSQDLSGRGKLFF
TRBJ1-5 | TRBV19 | CASSMWADQPQHF
TRBJ1-3 | TRBV28 | CASSSKADRAGNTIYF
TRBJ1-5 | TRBV29-1 | CSVGGAPNQPQHF
TRBJ2-3 | TRBV28 | CASTPWGRGTSGGAADTQYF
TRBJ2-2 | TRBV19 | CASSRAGGTGELFF
TRBJ2-7 | TRBV5-4 | CASSLGAGVSYEQYF
TRBJ1-5 | TRBV28 | CASRPTNQPQHF
TRBJ1-1 | TRBV19 | CASTLGGAVNTEAFF
TRBJ2-2 | TRBV28 | CASRGGRLNTGELFF
TRBJ1-2 | TRBV6-5 | CASSMDRGIYGYTF
TRBJ1-3 | TRBV28 | CASSLRGPEGNTIYF